These 16 T cell receptor beta chains share one sample of origin, sequenced in a study of CD4+ T cells in melanoma. The method was immunoSEQ multiplex PCR; TCRdb's version includes in-frame clones alone and lacks a portion of them. The table has fewer than 15,000 clones, around 80% seen once; the top ten hold about 5.8%. The source material was cells from a culture (not recorded whether cultured in vitro). Receptors were obtained from a human donor with melanoma.

This sequence joins TRBV14 and TRBJ2-2; D is unclear. In germline, CDR1 is SGHDN, CDR2 FVKESK. V was trimmed by 0 bases and J by 8 bases, leaving 10 bases between them. This CDR3 is 14 amino acids long. CDR3 in DNA: TGTGCCAGCAGCCAAGACGGTCGTACGGGGGAGCTGTTTTTT. This translates into CASSQDGRTGELFF.

This clone is medium-sized (0.01 to 0.1%). The rearrangement joins TRBV30 to TRBJ1-2, with D unclear. In germline, CDR1 is GTSNPN, CDR2 SVGIG (reference sequence). V was shortened by 1 base and J by 7 bases, with 7 bases between the two germline ends. The CDR3 runs 11 residues. In DNA form, the CDR3 reads TGTGCCTGGAGTGCTTACAGTGGCTACACCTTC. Encoded protein: CAWSAYSGYTF.

This chain joins TRBV9 and TRBJ1-4, with a possible D match to TRBD1 (5 bases). Germline V lookup: CDR1 SGDLS, CDR2 YYNGEE. The V and J ends lost 4 bases and 8 bases respectively, with 18 bases between them. The CDR3 is 15 residues long. The CDR3: CASSYSTGEGEKLFF. DNA for the CDR3: TGTGCCAGCAGCTACTCCACGGGGGAGGGGGAAAAACTGTTTTTT.

This chain joins TRBV4-1 and TRBJ1-2; tentative D call: TRBD1 (5 bases). Germline V CDR1 and CDR2: MGHRA, YSYEKL. The CDR3 runs to 15 residues. V lost 1 base, J lost 8 bases, and 17 bases lay in between. Here the CDR3 reads CASSQGPVGGWGYTF. In DNA, the CDR3 is TGCGCCAGCAGCCAAGGCCCTGTCGGGGGATGGGGCTACACCTTC.

The chain uses TRBV7-2 and TRBJ2-7, with TRBD1 as a possible D gene (5 bases). CDR3 length: 15 residues. Trimming took off 8 bases at V and 0 bases at J, with 17 bases between the two ends. Per germline, CDR1 SGHTA and CDR2 FQGNSA. DNA of the CDR3: TGTGCCAGCTCCTCCTTGCGGCAGGGCTCCTACGAGCAGTACTTC. Its translation: CASSSLRQGSYEQYF.

This clone has more than one count but fewer than ten. This chain uses TRBV9 with TRBJ1-1; maybe TRBD1 (5 bases). The V end was cut by 4 bases, the J end by 5 bases, with 18 bases between. CDR3 length: 15 amino acids. Germline V gives CDR1 SGDLS, CDR2 YYNGEE. The CDR3 DNA reads TGTGCCAGCAGCCCAAGGGTCGGAGGGACTACTGAAGCTTTCTTT. Translated, it gives CASSPRVGGTTEAFF.

Of note for this clone: Other DNA sequences in the sample encode the same CDR3. For the CDR3, the DNA is TGTGCCATCAGTGACAGGGCTGGGGACACTGAAGCTTTCTTT. Its translation is CAISDRAGDTEAFF. The chain joins TRBV10-3 to TRBJ1-1; the D gene is possibly TRBD1 (5 bases). V dropped 3 bases and J dropped 3 bases, with 11 bases sitting between them. Germline-derived CDR1 and CDR2 are ENHRY and SYGVKD. This CDR3 region has 14 residues.

The chain uses TRBV9 and TRBJ2-3; TRBD2 agrees at 14 bases. V lost 2 bases to trimming and J lost 3 bases; unmatched junction nucleotides: 2. The CDR3 totals 16 residues. Germline V gene lookup returns CDR1 SGDLS and CDR2 YYNGEE. CDR3 coding DNA: TGTGCCAGCAGCGTCCGACTAGCGGGGGGGACAGATACGCAGTATTTT. This encodes CASSVRLAGGTDTQYF.

This rearrangement joins TRBV6-1 to TRBJ2-2; TRBD1 agrees at 10 bases. From germline, CDR1 is MNHNS and CDR2 SASEGT. The J segment lost 6 bases and the V segment lost 10 bases, leaving 11 bases of the junction unmatched. CDR3 length equals 15 residues. This CDR3 reads CATTRQGASAGELFF. CDR3 coding DNA: TGTGCCACCACTCGACAGGGGGCGTCCGCCGGGGAGCTGTTTTTT.

The chain joins TRBV7-9 to TRBJ1-5, with D perhaps TRBD1 (5 bases). This CDR3 comprises 16 residues. Per the germline V gene, CDR1 is SEHNR and CDR2 is FQNEAQ (reference sequence). Trimming pared 5 bases from V and 7 bases from J, leaving 21 bases between. The CDR3 nucleotides are TGTGCCAGCAGCCTCGATCAGGGTCCGACGGGGCAGCCCCAGCATTTT. It encodes CASSLDQGPTGQPQHF.

This chain uses TRBV7-8 with TRBJ2-1, with 12 bases lining up with TRBD2. V trimming: 5 bases; J trimming: 5 bases; junction bases outside the gene matches: 7. The CDR3 has 16 residues. CDR1 and CDR2 (germline): SGHVS, FQNEAQ. As DNA, the CDR3 is TGTGCCAGCAGCCCTCGGACTAGCGGGATCCACAATGAGCAGTTCTTC. Translation gives CASSPRTSGIHNEQFF. Variable domain in full (rest from reference TRBV7-8 and TRBJ2-1): GAGVSQSPRYKVAKRGQDVALRCDPISGHVSLFWYQQALGQGPEFLTYFQNEAQLDKSGLPSDRFFAERPEGSVSTLKIQRTQQEDSAVYLCASSPRTSGIHNEQFFGPGTRLTVL.

The chain has TRBV15 and TRBJ2-5, with TRBD1 identical over 9 bases. This CDR3 is 15 amino acids long. V lost 5 bases and J lost 5; bases outside the gene matches: 9. Germline V lookup: CDR1 LNHNV, CDR2 YYDKDF (reference sequence). CDR3 protein: CATSSGQGIGETQYF. CDR3 DNA sequence: TGTGCCACCAGCTCCGGACAGGGGATTGGGGAGACCCAGTACTTC.

This rearrangement joins TRBV6-5 to TRBJ1-4; 10 bases fit TRBD1. V dropped 0 bases and J dropped 11; count of bases not matched to a gene: 3. The CDR3 spans 14 residues. The germline V gene encodes CDR1 MNHEY and CDR2 SVGAGI. This chain's CDR3 is CASSYSSGQGKLFF. In nucleotides, the CDR3 is TGTGCCAGCAGTTACTCGTCGGGACAGGGGAAACTGTTTTTT.

This clone is labeled as medium-sized. The chain couples TRBV10-1 to TRBJ2-5, with D unresolved. CDR3 length equals 16 residues. Germline V gene data show CDR1 as WNHNN and CDR2 as SYGVQD (reference sequence). V was shortened by 1 base and J by 0 bases, with 12 bases between the two germline ends. The CDR3 here is CASSEFTNSYQETQYF. The CDR3 DNA reads as TGCGCCAGCAGTGAGTTTACTAACAGTTACCAAGAGACCCAGTACTTC.

This clone was detected only once. The V call is TRBV27, the J call TRBJ1-5; 8 nucleotides align to TRBD1. Looked up from germline, CDR1 is MNHEY and CDR2 is SMNVEV (reference sequence). V lost 4 bases to trimming and J lost 6 bases; unmatched junction nucleotides: 11. The CDR3 sequence is 16 residues long. The CDR3 DNA sequence: TGTGCCAGCAGTTCGACCCACAGGGGGGCGGGTCAGCCCCAGCATTTT. Its protein product is CASSSTHRGAGQPQHF.

J is TRBJ1-2 and V is TRBV19; D ambiguous. CDR1 and CDR2 (germline): LNHDA, SQIVND (reference sequence). CDR3 size: 13 residues. V was clipped by 7 bases and J by 0 bases, with 9 bases between them. The CDR3 sequence is CASNSQANYGYTF. The CDR3 nucleotides are TGTGCCAGTAATTCGCAGGCTAACTATGGCTACACCTTC.